This T cell receptor beta chain stems from a study of beta chain features in type 1 diabetes. Study information: Examined across all samples were 90 million to 130 million sorted cells.

TCRB transcripts that were expressed got sequenced, as all of the isolated RNA had been reverse transcribed. Sequencing used immunoSEQ multiplex PCR; TCRdb keeps in-frame clones, though not all of them. Here the sample spans 150,000 to 200,000 clones, 50% to 70% being singletons. Study-wide points: The VDJ junctions of type 1 diabetes patients carried fewer insertions and more deletions. Patients with Type 1 diabetes showed moderately but significantly shorter TCRB CDR3s in all four CD4+ subsets. It was not settled here whether HLA type affects TCRB rearrangement.

Trimming pared 4 bases from V and 6 bases from J, leaving 9 bases between. Germline lookup yields CDR1 SQVTM and CDR2 ANQGSEA. The CDR3 is 11 residues long. For this clone: Its antigen is not known.

Donors underwent one heparinised blood draw, about 110 mL on average. This clonotype was sampled from a man aged 25-40 years with type 1 diabetes. Sequencing was done on a sample of naive CD4+ T cells from blood. The chain recombines TRBV29-1 with TRBJ1-1; D not certain. CDR3 DNA sequence: TGCAGCGTTGGAACAGCAGCTGAAGCTTTCTTT. The encoded protein is CSVGTAAEAFF.